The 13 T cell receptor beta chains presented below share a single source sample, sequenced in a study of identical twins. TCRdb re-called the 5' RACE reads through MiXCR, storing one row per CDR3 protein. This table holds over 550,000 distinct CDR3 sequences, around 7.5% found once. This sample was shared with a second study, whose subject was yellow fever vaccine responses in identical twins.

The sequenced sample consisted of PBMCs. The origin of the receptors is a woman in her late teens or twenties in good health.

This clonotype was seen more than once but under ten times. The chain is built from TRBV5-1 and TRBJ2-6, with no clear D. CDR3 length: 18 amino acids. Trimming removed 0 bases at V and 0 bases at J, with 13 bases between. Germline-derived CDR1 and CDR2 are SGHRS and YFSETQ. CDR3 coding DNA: TGCGCCAGCAGCTTGGTTCCATCCTTCAGCTCTGGGGCCAACGTCCTGACTTTC. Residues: CASSLVPSFSSGANVLTF.

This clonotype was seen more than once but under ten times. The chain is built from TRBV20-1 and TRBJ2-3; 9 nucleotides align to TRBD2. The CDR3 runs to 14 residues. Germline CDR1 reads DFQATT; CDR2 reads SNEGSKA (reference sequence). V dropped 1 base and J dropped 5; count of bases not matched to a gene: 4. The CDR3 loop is CSARVAGGVDTQYF. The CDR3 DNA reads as TGCAGTGCTAGAGTGGCGGGGGGGGTAGATACGCAGTATTTT.

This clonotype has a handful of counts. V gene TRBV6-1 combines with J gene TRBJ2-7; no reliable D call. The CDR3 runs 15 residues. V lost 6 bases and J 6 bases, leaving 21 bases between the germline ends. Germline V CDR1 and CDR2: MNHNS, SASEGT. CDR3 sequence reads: CASSPVIGAPGEQYF. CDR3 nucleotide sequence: TGTGCCAGCAGCCCCGTTATAGGCGCCCCGGGCGAGCAGTACTTC.

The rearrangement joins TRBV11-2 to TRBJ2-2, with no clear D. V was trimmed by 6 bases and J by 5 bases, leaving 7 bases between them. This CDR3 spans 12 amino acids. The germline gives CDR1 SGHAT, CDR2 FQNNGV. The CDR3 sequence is CASSFKTGELFF. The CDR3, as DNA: TGTGCCAGCAGTTTCAAAACCGGGGAGCTGTTTTTT.

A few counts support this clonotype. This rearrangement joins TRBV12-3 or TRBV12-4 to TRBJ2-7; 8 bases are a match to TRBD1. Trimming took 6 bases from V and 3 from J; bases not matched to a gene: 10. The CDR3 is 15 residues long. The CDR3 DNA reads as TGTGCCAGCAGCCCCCCGGGACAGGCCAACTACGAGCAGTACGTC. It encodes CASSPPGQANYEQYV.

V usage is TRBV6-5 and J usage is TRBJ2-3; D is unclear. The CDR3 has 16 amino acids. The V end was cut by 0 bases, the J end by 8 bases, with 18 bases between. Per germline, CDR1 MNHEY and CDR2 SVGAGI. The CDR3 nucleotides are TGTGCCAGCAGTTACTCAACCCTCTCTAACACGTTTACGCAGTATTTT. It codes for CASSYSTLSNTFTQYF.

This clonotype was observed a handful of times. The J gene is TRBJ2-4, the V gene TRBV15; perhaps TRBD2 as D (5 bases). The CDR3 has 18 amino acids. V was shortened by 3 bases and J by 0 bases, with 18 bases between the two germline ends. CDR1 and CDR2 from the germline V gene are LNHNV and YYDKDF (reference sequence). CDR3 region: CATSRSRWEFVAKNIQYF. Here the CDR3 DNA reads TGTGCCACCAGCAGGTCCCGCTGGGAGTTCGTAGCCAAAAACATTCAGTACTTC.

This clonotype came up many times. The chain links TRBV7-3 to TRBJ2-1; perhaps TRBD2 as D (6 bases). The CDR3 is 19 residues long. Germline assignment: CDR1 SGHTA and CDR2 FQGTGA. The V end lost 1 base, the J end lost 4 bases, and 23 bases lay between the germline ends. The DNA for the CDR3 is TGTGCCAGCAGCTTAAGACCCTTTGTTGCCGGGGAGGTTTACAATGAGCAGTTCTTC. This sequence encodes CASSLRPFVAGEVYNEQFF.

In nucleotides, the CDR3 is TGTGCCATCAGGGGTAGCGGGGGACCCACAGATACGCAGTATTTT. The encoded protein is CAIRGSGGPTDTQYF. The rearrangement joins TRBV10-3 to TRBJ2-3; 9 nucleotides align to TRBD2. CDR1 is ENHRY and CDR2 is SYGVKD in the germline V gene. J lost 2 bases, V lost 6 bases, and 6 bases had no gene match. CDR3 length equals 15 residues.

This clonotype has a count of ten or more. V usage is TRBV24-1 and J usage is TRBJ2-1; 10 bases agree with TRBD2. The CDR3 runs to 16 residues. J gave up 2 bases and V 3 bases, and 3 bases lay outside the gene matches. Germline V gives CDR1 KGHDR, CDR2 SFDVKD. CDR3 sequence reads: CATSDASGGTYNEQFF. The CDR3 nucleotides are TGTGCCACCAGTGATGCTAGCGGGGGAACCTACAATGAGCAGTTCTTC.

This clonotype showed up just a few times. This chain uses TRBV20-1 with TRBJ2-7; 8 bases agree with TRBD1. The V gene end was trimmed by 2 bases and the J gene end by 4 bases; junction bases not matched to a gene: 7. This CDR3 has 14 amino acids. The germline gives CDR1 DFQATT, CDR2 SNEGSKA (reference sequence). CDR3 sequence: CSARPPGQVYEQYF. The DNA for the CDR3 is TGCAGTGCTAGACCCCCGGGACAGGTTTACGAGCAGTACTTC.

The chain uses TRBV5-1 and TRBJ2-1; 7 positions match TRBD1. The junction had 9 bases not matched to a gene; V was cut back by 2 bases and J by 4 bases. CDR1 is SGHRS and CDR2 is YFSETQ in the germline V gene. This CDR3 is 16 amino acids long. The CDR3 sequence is CASSFTGVTDYNEQFF. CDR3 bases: TGCGCCAGCAGCTTCACAGGGGTGACGGATTACAATGAGCAGTTCTTC.

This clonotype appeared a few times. The CDR3, as DNA: TGTGCCAGCTGCCTTTCCGGGGAGCTGTTTTTT. As protein: CASCLSGELFF. J is TRBJ2-2 and V is TRBV12-3 or TRBV12-4; D gene uncertain. The CDR3 length is 11 residues. V lost 8 bases and J lost 6, with 7 bases in between.